This T cell receptor (beta chain) was identified during a study of early T cells in non-severe SARS-CoV-2 infection (TCRdb year 2021). The study in broad terms: Bulk RNA from unsorted whole blood was used for TCR sequencing, so alpha and beta chains could not be paired.

The CDR3, from cysteine to phenylalanine, totals 14 residues. The DNA shown is the 42-base CDR3, in frame from base 1. V loses 4 bases at its end and J loses 10 bases; junction bases beyond the gene matches: 5. The study was a case-control design nested within a healthcare worker cohort in London, UK, with weekly nasopharyngeal swab PCR tests and blood sampling. Healthcare workers were recruited between 23 and 31 March 2020, during the week of the UK lockdown, and were followed weekly for up to roughly 16 weeks. General conclusions and limits of the study: VDJdb matching was skewed toward anti-spike CD8 responses, so virus-specific expansions were likely underestimated and private and CD4 specificities were missed.

As concerns this clonotype: The antigen this receptor binds is unknown. No base quality values were provided; no much bigger clone lies one nucleotide off.

Library prep was done by 5' RACE. Sequencing was performed on a NextSeq 500. Unique molecular identifiers were attached to individual cDNA molecules in the TCR library protocol so that sequencing error and PCR bias could be corrected. TCR alpha and beta chains were both sequenced, and the abundances of alpha and beta sequences in each sample were closely correlated with each other. In the source study's methods: Decombinator V4 was used to annotate the V gene, J gene and CDR3 of the TCR sequences. TCRs were defined as expanded if a significant change between any two time points was detected under a Poisson model with p below 0.0001. TCR abundances were normalised to the total number of TCRs sequenced in each sample and reported as counts per million. MAIT TCRs were defined by TRAV1-2 paired with TRAJ12, TRAJ20 or TRAJ33, and iNKT TCRs by TRAV10 paired with TRAJ18. A search of VDJdb, accessed on 1 November 2021, was run for TCRs annotated to CMV, EBV and SARS-CoV-2, with TCRs annotated for multiple antigens excluded. TCRdb reprocessing: public reads trimmed at Q25 with fastp, clones called with MiXCR, in-frame beta chains kept. Each record represents a unique CDR3 protein, reported with the most common genes and DNA among its rows. These V and J calls are TCRdb output, not the study's own analysis. The sample table holds 98,000 or so distinct CDR3 sequences, of which around 10% were seen once. The top ten hold 3.1% of the sample.

This chain joins TRBV12-3 or TRBV12-4 to TRBJ2-1; 12 bases in the junction line up with TRBD2. Sequencing was carried out using whole blood. The receptor was derived from an adult who was a healthcare worker with PCR-confirmed SARS-CoV-2 infection or an uninfected control (not recorded which). Here is the DNA: TGTGCCAGCAGTTCCCTCGGGACTAGCGGGGAGCAGTTCTTC. Its protein product is CASSSLGTSGEQFF.